These 13 T cell receptor beta chains came from one sample sequenced in a study of regulatory T cells in long-lasting Graves disease. Time point denoted: newly diagnosed GD, antithyroid drugs for less than 3 months. Construction of the TCR library relied on RNA isolated from PBMCs. Building the TCR beta libraries relied on iRepertoire HTBI primers, and CDR3 regions underwent Arm-PCR. TCRdb independently ran MiXCR on the multiplex PCR reads; one entry per CDR3 protein. Here the sample spans some 490,000 distinct CDR3 sequences, 12% being singletons. These same records also appear under a second study, on T cells in Graves' hyperthyroidism and ophthalmopathy.

Sequenced material: peripheral blood mononuclear cells (PBMCs), taken at new diagnosis, from a patient treated with antithyroid drugs. The receptors were gathered from a woman in her twenties or thirties with Graves disease.

The rearrangement uses TRBV9 and TRBJ2-1, with 12 bases aligning to TRBD2. From germline, CDR1 is SGDLS and CDR2 YYNGEE. V was clipped by 5 bases and J by 8 bases; unmatched bases: 14. The length of the CDR3 is 17 residues. CDR3 nucleotides: TGTGCCAGCAGTACACTAACCTCGACTAGCGGGAGCTATGAGCAGTTCTTC. Its translation: CASSTLTSTSGSYEQFF.

This clonotype was picked up many times. The chain has TRBV28 and TRBJ2-4; perhaps TRBD2 as D (5 bases). Germline CDR1 is MDHEN and CDR2 is SYDVKM. This CDR3 comprises 14 residues. V was cut by 6 bases and J by 0 bases, with 9 bases left in between. CDR3 residues: CASSLSGAKNIQYF. For the CDR3, the DNA is TGTGCCAGCAGCCTCAGCGGAGCCAAAAACATTCAGTACTTC. Full variable domain (remainder filled in from reference TRBV28 and TRBJ2-4): DVKVTQSSRYLVKRTGEKVFLECVQDMDHENMFWYRQDPGLGLRLIYFSYDVKMKEKGDIPEGYSVSREKKERFSLILESASTNQTSMYLCASSLSGAKNIQYFGAGTRLSVL.

This clonotype was counted ten times or more. This rearrangement joins TRBV20-1 to TRBJ2-1; 9 bases are shared with TRBD1. CDR1 is DFQATT, CDR2 SNEGSKA, per germline (reference sequence). The junction had 7 bases not matched to a gene; V was cut back by 6 bases and J by 7 bases. The CDR3 has 13 amino acids. The CDR3 sequence: CSAAGTGRNEQFF. The CDR3 DNA reads as TGCAGTGCCGCCGGGACAGGGCGAAATGAGCAGTTCTTC.

This clonotype was detected ten times or more. The chain is built from TRBV5-6 and TRBJ2-7; 9 bases align to TRBD2. Germline V gene lookup returns CDR1 SGHDT and CDR2 YYEEEE. The J segment lost 1 base and the V segment lost 2 bases, leaving 4 bases of the junction unmatched. This CDR3 spans 15 amino acids. CDR3 coding DNA: TGTGCCAGCAGCTTCGGGACTAGCAGATCCTACGAGCAGTACTTC. It specifies CASSFGTSRSYEQYF.

This clonotype was picked up many times. V gene TRBV30 combines with J gene TRBJ2-7; 9 bases agree with TRBD1. The CDR3 extends over 17 amino acids. Per germline, CDR1 GTSNPN and CDR2 SVGIG (reference sequence). V was pared by 0 bases and J by 2 bases, with 11 bases of the junction left unmatched. The CDR3 sequence is CAWSVWTGERIPYEQYF. The CDR3 DNA reads TGTGCCTGGAGTGTTTGGACAGGGGAGCGGATTCCCTACGAGCAGTACTTC.

The sample holds a few counts of this clonotype. The chain employs TRBV30 and TRBJ1-1; D not certain. Germline V CDR1 and CDR2: GTSNPN, SVGIG (reference sequence). The CDR3 runs 12 residues. V was pared by 3 bases and J by 3 bases, with 8 bases between. The CDR3 loop is CAWSRRDTEAFF. CDR3 DNA: TGTGCCTGGAGCCGCCGGGACACTGAAGCTTTCTTT. Full variable domain (remainder filled in from reference TRBV30 and TRBJ1-1): SQTIHQWPATLVQPVGSPLSLECTVEGTSNPNLYWYRQAAGRGLQLLFYSVGIGQISSEVPQNLSASRPQDRQFILSSKKLLLSDSGFYLCAWSRRDTEAFFGQGTRLTVV.

This clonotype was counted at least ten times. The chain carries TRBV3-1 and TRBJ1-1; D gene unclear. The CDR3 is made up of 15 amino acids. The V and J ends lost 0 bases and 0 bases respectively, with 8 bases between them. Germline CDR1 and CDR2: LGHDT and YNNKEL (reference sequence). The CDR3 DNA reads as TGTGCCAGCAGCCAAGATTCACGGCTGAACACTGAAGCTTTCTTT. It is translated as CASSQDSRLNTEAFF. Based on the CDR3 plus reference TRBV3-1 and TRBJ1-1, the full variable domain is DTAVSQTPKYLVTQMGNDKSIKCEQNLGHDTMYWYKQDSKKFLKIMFSYNNKELIINETVPNRFSPKSPDKAHLNLHINSLELGDSAVYFCASSQDSRLNTEAFFGQGTRLTVV.

The table lists this clonotype with a few counts. This chain joins TRBV7-9 and TRBJ2-7; D may be TRBD1 (5 bases). Germline assignment: CDR1 SEHNR and CDR2 FQNEAQ (reference sequence). Trimming shortened V by 2 bases and J by 0 bases, and 11 bases separated the two germline ends. The CDR3 spans 15 residues. CDR3 region: CASSLQGLGSYEQYF. CDR3 in DNA: TGTGCCAGCAGCTTACAGGGATTGGGCTCCTACGAGCAGTACTTC.

This clonotype was recorded at least ten times. The chain is built from TRBV30 and TRBJ2-5; 12 nucleotides line up with TRBD2. Germline CDR1 is GTSNPN and CDR2 is SVGIG (reference sequence). Trimming removed 0 bases from V and 1 base from J; junction bases left unmatched: 9. The CDR3 has 18 residues. This CDR3 is CAWSVGASGRGSQETQYF. The DNA for the CDR3 is TGTGCCTGGAGTGTAGGGGCTAGCGGGAGGGGGAGCCAAGAGACCCAGTACTTC.

This clonotype was seen at least ten times. The chain carries TRBV2 and TRBJ1-1; D is perhaps TRBD1 (5 bases). The CDR3 runs 11 residues. Trimming took off 4 bases at V and 10 bases at J, with 10 bases between the two ends. Germline V CDR1 and CDR2: SNHLY, FYNNEI. CDR3 sequence reads: CASSAGRAAFF. The DNA for the CDR3 is TGTGCCAGCAGTGCGGGCAGGGCAGCTTTCTTT.

There are many counts of this clonotype. This chain connects TRBV10-3 to TRBJ1-1; the D gene is possibly TRBD1 (5 bases). Trimming stripped 0 bases from V and 8 bases from J, with 10 bases between. The CDR3 length is 13 residues. The germline V gene encodes CDR1 ENHRY and CDR2 SYGVKD. The CDR3 spells CAISESPGKEAFF. The CDR3 DNA sequence: TGTGCCATCAGTGAGTCCCCAGGGAAAGAAGCTTTCTTT.

The table lists this clonotype with many counts. V is TRBV3-1 and J is TRBJ1-2; D remains unclear. Trimming removed 1 base at V and 6 bases at J, with 12 bases between. This CDR3 comprises 14 residues. The germline CDR1 and CDR2 sequences are LGHDT and YNNKEL (reference sequence). The CDR3 spells CASSQGPQWDGYTF. CDR3 coding DNA: TGTGCCAGCAGCCAAGGCCCTCAGTGGGATGGCTACACCTTC.

This clonotype was detected a few times. The rearrangement uses TRBV6-5 and TRBJ2-3; 7 nucleotides agree with TRBD2. Germline values: CDR1 MNHEY, CDR2 SVGAGI. The CDR3 extends over 16 amino acids. J was trimmed by 3 bases and V by 0 bases; bases with no gene match: 6. For the CDR3, the DNA is TGTGCCAGCAGTTACTCAGTGGGCGGGAGTACAGATACGCAGTATTTT. Translation gives CASSYSVGGSTDTQYF.